This T cell receptor beta chain is drawn from a study of T cells after yellow fever vaccination. On the study more broadly: It was SMART-Seq v4 Ultra Low Input that prepared the fractions with low cell numbers.

One entry per CDR3 protein, called by TCRdb with MiXCR from the 5' RACE reads. The table has approximately 550,000 distinct CDR3 sequences, 13% seen once. This clonotype was observed at least ten times. Its antigen is not known. Study conclusions and caveats: Contamination of FACS-sorted repertoires by abundant clonotypes from the bulk population could occur.

The ends were cut back, 4 bases at V and 9 bases at J, with 16 bases in the middle. Looked up from germline, CDR1 is SGHDN and CDR2 is FVKESK. The CDR3 loop spans 14 amino acids. The chain has TRBV14 and TRBJ2-4, with D maybe TRBD1 (5 bases). The receptor comes from a man aged 30-40 years who received the YFV17D yellow fever vaccine. The sequenced sample was PBMCs, obtained on the day of the yellow fever booster vaccination. In nucleotides, the CDR3 is TGTGCCAGCAGCCTCGGTCGGACAAGGGGCATTCAGTACTTC. This codes for CASSLGRTRGIQYF. The variable domain in full, completed from reference TRBV14 and TRBJ2-4, reads EAGVTQFPSHSVIEKGQTVTLRCDPISGHDNLYWYRRVMGKEIKFLLHFVKESKQDESGMPNNRFLAERTGGTYSTLKVQPAELEDSGVYFCASSLGRTRGIQYFGAGTRLSVL.